Presented here are 9 T cell receptor beta chains from one specimen sequenced in a study of blood T cell repertoires in COVID-19. Sequencing was performed with immunoSEQ multiplex PCR; in TCRdb, only in-frame clones are kept and a portion is missing. The data contain 110,000 or so clones, more than 80% of them singletons. The sample consisted of peripheral blood. These receptors were collected from a woman aged 40 to 49 with acute or convalescent COVID-19.

The V and J genes are TRBV30 and TRBJ1-1, with D unresolved. The V and J ends lost 7 bases and 11 bases respectively, with 14 bases between them. Germline CDR1 and CDR2: GTSNPN and SVGIG (reference sequence). This CDR3 has 10 amino acids. CDR3 DNA sequence: TGTGCCTCCGATCTGGGAGGGGCTTTCTTT. It encodes CASDLGGAFF.

V gene TRBV28 combines with J gene TRBJ2-1; possible D gene TRBD2, 5 bases. CDR1 MDHEN and CDR2 SYDVKM come from the germline V gene. V was shortened by 2 bases and J by 6 bases, with 8 bases between the two germline ends. The CDR3 is 13 residues long. The CDR3 loop is CASSLGLANEQFF. The CDR3 DNA is TGTGCCAGCAGTTTAGGGCTAGCCAATGAGCAGTTCTTC.

The chain employs TRBV10-3 and TRBJ1-6, with unresolved D. Germline V CDR1 and CDR2: ENHRY, SYGVKD. The CDR3 is 14 residues long. Trimming took 7 bases from V and 0 from J, leaving 7 bases between them. This CDR3 is CAITGGSYNSPLHF. CDR3 nucleotides: TGTGCCATCACCGGCGGCTCCTATAATTCACCCCTCCACTTT.

The chain employs TRBV19 and TRBJ1-2, with 11 bases fitting TRBD1. Germline CDR1 is LNHDA and CDR2 is SQIVND (reference sequence). CDR3 length: 16 residues. Losses at the gene ends were 3 bases for V and 7 bases for J; bases not matched to a gene: 10. The CDR3, as DNA: TGTGCCAGTAGTATCCAAGCCGGACAGGGGGCCGGTGGCTACACCTTC. Residues: CASSIQAGQGAGGYTF.

The V call is TRBV7-8, the J call TRBJ1-1; 7 bases are a match to TRBD1. CDR1 and CDR2 from the germline V gene are SGHVS and FQNEAQ. The CDR3 has 15 amino acids. The ends lost 2 bases at V and 1 base at J; junction bases unmatched: 4. CDR3 loop: CASSLQGEENTEAFF. CDR3 nucleotide sequence: TGTGCCAGCAGCTTACAGGGGGAGGAGAACACTGAAGCTTTCTTT.

The CDR3 is CASSQGAVNTEAFF. Here the CDR3 DNA reads TGTGCCAGTTCCCAGGGGGCGGTGAACACTGAAGCTTTCTTT. The chain links TRBV19 to TRBJ1-1; TRBD1 matches at 8 bases. V gave up 8 bases and J gave up 0 bases; unmatched junction bases: 5. The CDR3 extends over 14 amino acids. Germline values: CDR1 LNHDA, CDR2 SQIVND (reference sequence). The complete variable domain, with remaining parts taken from reference TRBV19 and TRBJ1-1, reads DGGITQSPKYLFRKEGQNVTLSCEQNLNHDAMYWYRQDPGQGLRLIYYSQIVNDFQKGDIAEGYSVSREKKESFPLTVTSAQKNPTAFYLCASSQGAVNTEAFFGQGTRLTVV.

The chain is built from TRBV6-4 and TRBJ1-2; 7 nucleotides align to TRBD1. In germline, CDR1 is MRHNA, CDR2 SNTAGT. V shed 2 bases and J 8 bases; nucleotides not matched to a gene: 8. CDR3 size: 14 residues. This CDR3 reads CASSDRGTESGYTF. CDR3 nucleotide sequence: TGTGCCAGCAGTGACCGGGGGACAGAGAGCGGCTACACCTTC.

The chain uses TRBV20-1 and TRBJ2-1; D perhaps matches TRBD1 (6 bases). Trimming pared 3 bases from V and 8 bases from J, leaving 23 bases between. The CDR3 loop spans 16 amino acids. Germline V gene sequence: CDR1 DFQATT, CDR2 SNEGSKA (reference sequence). CDR3 in DNA: TGCAGTGCTAGTTCGATTACAGGGACGACCTCGGATGAGCAGTTCTTC. It yields the protein CSASSITGTTSDEQFF.

This clone was counted a single time. The gene calls are TRBV5-8 and TRBJ1-3; D is ambiguous. Per germline, CDR1 SGHTS and CDR2 YDEGEE. Trimming left V 0 bases short and J 4 bases short, with 11 bases between. The CDR3 is made up of 15 amino acids. CDR3 bases: TGTGCCAGCAGCTTGGGTGCGCCATCAGGAAACACCATATATTTT. It codes for CASSLGAPSGNTIYF.